These 17 T cell receptor beta chains came from one sample sequenced in a study of shared clonotypes between healthy human individuals. In the naive CD8 group, cells lacked CD45RO and were positively selected for CCR7, so terminally differentiated effector memory CD45RA+ cells were left out. Sequencing used immunoSEQ multiplex PCR; TCRdb keeps in-frame clones, though not all of them. The table shows approximately 1.9 million clones, with 93% occurring only once. The sample taken for sequencing was naive CD8+ T cells from PBMCs. These receptors all come from a man between 18 and 29 years old in good health. Some clones in this sample may be carry-over from other donors' samples.

The rearrangement links TRBV7-3 to TRBJ2-7; TRBD2 agrees at 7 bases. V lost 4 bases and J lost 5; bases outside the gene matches: 11. This CDR3 is 15 amino acids long. The germline CDR1 and CDR2 sequences are SGHTA and FQGTGA. The DNA for the CDR3 is TGTGCCAGCAGCTCCAGCCCCTCCCGGGGGGACGAGCAGTACTTC. Its protein product is CASSSSPSRGDEQYF.

In nucleotides, the CDR3 is TGTGCCAGCAGTTACTCGATGTGGCTCCCCGGAGCGCAGTATTTT. Amino acids: CASSYSMWLPGAQYF. The chain has TRBV6-5 and TRBJ2-3, with no clear D. CDR3 length: 15 residues. CDR1 is MNHEY and CDR2 is SVGAGI in the germline V gene. The V end lost 0 bases, the J end lost 10 bases, and 17 bases lay between the germline ends.

Remarks on this clone: The identical CDR3 is also encoded by other nucleotide sequences in the sample. The chain has TRBV5-1 and TRBJ1-1; 9 bases are a match to TRBD1. This CDR3 comprises 14 residues. Germline CDR1 SGHRS, CDR2 YFSETQ. V shed 0 bases, J shed 6 bases, and the junction held 3 bases outside the gene matches. The CDR3 bases are TGCGCCAGCAGCTTGGACAGGGGGCATGCTGAAGCTTTCTTT. Translation gives CASSLDRGHAEAFF.

CDR3: CAWRPRPYNEQFF. For the CDR3, the DNA is TGTGCCTGGAGACCTCGACCCTACAATGAGCAGTTCTTC. V gene TRBV30 combines with J gene TRBJ2-1; no clear D gene. Germline values: CDR1 GTSNPN, CDR2 SVGIG (reference sequence). Trimming took off 3 bases at V and 2 bases at J, with 8 bases between the two ends. The CDR3 is made up of 13 amino acids. The full variable domain, with the rest looked up from reference TRBV30 and TRBJ2-1, is SQTIHQWPATLVQPVGSPLSLECTVEGTSNPNLYWYRQAAGRGLQLLFYSVGIGQISSEVPQNLSASRPQDRQFILSSKKLLLSDSGFYLCAWRPRPYNEQFFGPGTRLTVL.

V usage is TRBV15 and J usage is TRBJ1-5; D is unresolved. Per the germline V gene, CDR1 is LNHNV and CDR2 is YYDKDF (reference sequence). V was clipped by 4 bases and J by 8 bases, with 18 bases between them. This CDR3 has 15 amino acids. For the CDR3, the DNA is TGTGCCACCAGCACTTCTACACGTCTTAGAGAGCCCCAGCATTTT. This translates into CATSTSTRLREPQHF.

This chain links TRBV6-6 with TRBJ2-1; TRBD2 agrees at 13 bases. The CDR3 totals 16 residues. V lost 6 bases and J lost 5; bases outside the gene matches: 7. Germline V gene lookup returns CDR1 MNHNY and CDR2 SVGAGI (reference sequence). The CDR3 spells CASRPGLAGVHNEQFF. CDR3 bases: TGTGCCAGCAGACCCGGACTAGCGGGAGTCCACAATGAGCAGTTCTTC.

The V gene is TRBV7-6, the J gene TRBJ1-1; D is perhaps TRBD1 (5 bases). The CDR3 length is 15 residues. CDR1 is SGHVS, CDR2 FNYEAQ, per germline. V was clipped by 0 bases and J by 1 base, with 9 bases between them. The CDR3 DNA reads as TGTGCCAGCAGCTTAGCCTGGGGGGAGAACACTGAAGCTTTCTTT. This gives the protein CASSLAWGENTEAFF.

This rearrangement joins TRBV4-1 to TRBJ2-3; TRBD2 aligns across 10 bases. Germline V gene data show CDR1 as MGHRA and CDR2 as YSYEKL. V shed 0 bases and J 4 bases; nucleotides not matched to a gene: 4. This CDR3 region has 16 residues. CDR3 region: CASSQDSGRIADTQYF. In nucleotides, the CDR3 is TGCGCCAGCAGCCAAGATAGCGGGAGGATTGCAGATACGCAGTATTTT.

The V call is TRBV15, the J call TRBJ1-1, with 10 bases that match TRBD1. The trim removed 5 bases at V and 3 bases at J, leaving 6 bases unmatched. The CDR3 is 15 residues long. Germline-derived CDR1 and CDR2 are LNHNV and YYDKDF (reference sequence). CDR3 region: CATSPQDRGDTEAFF. The CDR3, as DNA: TGTGCCACCAGCCCTCAGGACAGGGGGGACACTGAAGCTTTCTTT. The full variable domain, in which reference TRBV15 and TRBJ1-1 provide the parts outside the CDR3, is DAMVIQNPRYQVTQFGKPVTLSCSQTLNHNVMYWYQQKSSQAPKLLFHYYDKDFNNEADTPDNFQSRRPNTSFCFLDIRSPGLGDTAMYLCATSPQDRGDTEAFFGQGTRLTVV.

The chain employs TRBV7-9 and TRBJ2-2, with D unclear. The CDR3 is 14 residues long. V lost 5 bases to trimming and J lost 4 bases, with 11 bases between them. Germline loops: CDR1 SEHNR, CDR2 FQNEAQ (reference sequence). The CDR3: CASSPPPATGELFF. Here the CDR3 DNA reads TGTGCCAGCAGCCCTCCGCCTGCCACCGGGGAGCTGTTTTTT. The variable domain in full, completed from reference TRBV7-9 and TRBJ2-2, reads DTGVSQNPRHKITKRGQNVTFRCDPISEHNRLYWYRQTLGQGPEFLTYFQNEAQLEKSRLLSDRFSAERPKGSFSTLEIQRTEQGDSAMYLCASSPPPATGELFFGEGSRLTVL.

The genes are TRBV7-8 and TRBJ2-1; TRBD1 might be the D (5 bases). The CDR3 sequence is 17 residues long. CDR1 is SGHVS, CDR2 FQNEAQ, per germline. V lost 3 bases to trimming and J lost 1 base, with 16 bases between them. CDR3 nucleotides: TGTGCCAGCAGCTTCATTGTAGGGGCTAGGTCCTACAATGAGCAGTTCTTC. It is translated as CASSFIVGARSYNEQFF. Full variable domain (rest looked up from reference TRBV7-8 and TRBJ2-1): GAGVSQSPRYKVAKRGQDVALRCDPISGHVSLFWYQQALGQGPEFLTYFQNEAQLDKSGLPSDRFFAERPEGSVSTLKIQRTQQEDSAVYLCASSFIVGARSYNEQFFGPGTRLTVL.

The chain employs TRBV5-1 and TRBJ2-1; 10 nucleotides align to TRBD2. The CDR3 has 18 residues. V was clipped by 0 bases and J by 0 bases; unmatched bases: 6. Germline V gene sequence: CDR1 SGHRS, CDR2 YFSETQ. CDR3 sequence: CASSLVPLAGISYNEQFF. CDR3 coding DNA: TGCGCCAGCAGCTTGGTACCACTAGCGGGGATCTCCTACAATGAGCAGTTCTTC.

J is TRBJ1-1 and V is TRBV27; D not resolved. This CDR3 region has 13 residues. Trimming shortened V by 0 bases and J by 4 bases, and 6 bases separated the two germline ends. From germline, CDR1 is MNHEY and CDR2 SMNVEV (reference sequence). Here the CDR3 reads CASSLSGPTEAFF. The DNA for the CDR3 is TGTGCCAGCAGTTTATCAGGGCCCACTGAAGCTTTCTTT.

This clone was found once. Here the CDR3 DNA reads TGTGCCAGCGAGGAATCGGGGTACCAAGAGACCCAGTACTTC. Translation gives CASEESGYQETQYF. J is TRBJ2-5 and V is TRBV18; maybe TRBD2 (5 bases). Trimming shortened V by 8 bases and J by 0 bases, and 13 bases separated the two germline ends. This CDR3 has 14 residues. Germline lookup yields CDR1 KGHSH and CDR2 LQKENI.

J is TRBJ2-1 and V is TRBV19, with D possibly TRBD2 on 6 matching bases. Trimming removed 6 bases from V and 0 bases from J, with 21 bases in between. This CDR3 region has 18 residues. CDR1 and CDR2 (germline): LNHDA, SQIVND (reference sequence). CDR3 amino acids: CASSPLRVSGSSYNEQFF. In nucleotides, the CDR3 is TGTGCCAGTAGCCCCTTGAGGGTTAGCGGTAGCTCCTACAATGAGCAGTTCTTC. Looking up the rest from reference TRBV19 and TRBJ2-1 gives the full variable domain: DGGITQSPKYLFRKEGQNVTLSCEQNLNHDAMYWYRQDPGQGLRLIYYSQIVNDFQKGDIAEGYSVSREKKESFPLTVTSAQKNPTAFYLCASSPLRVSGSSYNEQFFGPGTRLTVL.

The chain couples TRBV9 to TRBJ2-1, with TRBD2 matching over 8 bases. The CDR3 is made up of 16 amino acids. The junction had 8 bases not matched to a gene; V was cut back by 4 bases and J by 2 bases. Germline lookup yields CDR1 SGDLS and CDR2 YYNGEE. The CDR3 DNA follows: TGTGCCAGCAGCCATTCGCGAGCGGGAGCCTACAATGAGCAGTTCTTC. Amino acids: CASSHSRAGAYNEQFF. The variable domain in full, with the rest retrieved from reference TRBV9 and TRBJ2-1, is DSGVTQTPKHLITATGQRVTLRCSPRSGDLSVYWYQQSLDQGLQFLIQYYNGEERAKGNILERFSAQQFPDLHSELNLSSLELGDSALYFCASSHSRAGAYNEQFFGPGTRLTVL.

The gene calls are TRBV19 and TRBJ2-7, with TRBD2 matching 12 bases. The CDR3 is made up of 14 amino acids. Germline-derived CDR1 and CDR2 are LNHDA and SQIVND (reference sequence). The V and J ends lost 5 bases and 4 bases, in that order; junction bases with no gene match: 3. DNA for the CDR3: TGTGCCAGTAGTGAGCTAGCGGGAGGGTACGAGCAGTACTTC. This gives the protein CASSELAGGYEQYF.